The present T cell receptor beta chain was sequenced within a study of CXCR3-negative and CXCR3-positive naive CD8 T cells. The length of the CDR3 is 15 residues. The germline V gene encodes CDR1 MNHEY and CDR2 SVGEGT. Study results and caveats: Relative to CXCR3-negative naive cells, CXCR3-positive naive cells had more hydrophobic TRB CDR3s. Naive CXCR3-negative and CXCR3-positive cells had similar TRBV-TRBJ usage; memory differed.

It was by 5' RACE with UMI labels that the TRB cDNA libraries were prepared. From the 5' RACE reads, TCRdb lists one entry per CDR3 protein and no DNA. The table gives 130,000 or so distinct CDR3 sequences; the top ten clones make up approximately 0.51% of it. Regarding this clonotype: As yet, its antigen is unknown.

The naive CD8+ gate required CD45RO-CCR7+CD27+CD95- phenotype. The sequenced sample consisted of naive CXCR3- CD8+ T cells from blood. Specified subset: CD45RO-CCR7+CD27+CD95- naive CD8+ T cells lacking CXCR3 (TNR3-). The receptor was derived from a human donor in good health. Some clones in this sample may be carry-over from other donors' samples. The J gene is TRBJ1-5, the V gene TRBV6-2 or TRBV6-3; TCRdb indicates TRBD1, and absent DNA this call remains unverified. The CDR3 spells CASSLSQGAAQPQHF.